A single sample gave rise to the 13 T cell receptor beta chains below, sequenced in a study of CD8+CD57+ T cells in acquired aplastic anemia. The use of genomic DNA as template underpinned the TCR beta VDJ and CDR3 profiling. MiXCR, applied by TCRdb to the reads, yields one record per CDR3 protein. The sample records under 350,000 distinct CDR3 sequences, approximately 57% being singletons. An expansion of CD8+CD57+ cells by flow cytometry had been shown in patients chosen for sequencing. The sequencing input was sorted CD4+, CD8+, or CD8+CD57+ T cells (not recorded which) from PBMCs. Every receptor here comes from a human donor with aplastic anemia.

The chain has TRBV18 and TRBJ2-3; tentative D call: TRBD1 (6 bases). The germline gives CDR1 KGHSH, CDR2 LQKENI. There are 17 residues in the CDR3. The V and J ends lost 3 bases and 5 bases respectively, with 21 bases between them. The CDR3, as DNA: TGTGCCAGCTCACCCATTTTTTCTGGACAGCCTAAAGATACGCAGTATTTT. As protein: CASSPIFSGQPKDTQYF.

This clonotype has ten or more counts. The rearrangement joins TRBV6-6 to TRBJ1-1; the D is unclear. Germline CDR1 is MNHNY and CDR2 is SVGAGI (reference sequence). This CDR3 has 14 amino acids. V lost 6 bases, J lost 7 bases, and 18 bases lay in between. CDR3 amino acids: CASRPHFPEGEAFF. The CDR3 nucleotides read TGTGCCAGCAGACCACACTTTCCGGAGGGTGAAGCTTTCTTT.

This clonotype has a count of ten or more. V gene TRBV5-1 combines with J gene TRBJ1-2; possibly TRBD1 for D (5 bases). The CDR3 loop spans 14 amino acids. CDR1 and CDR2 (germline): SGHRS, YFSETQ. Trimming shortened V by 4 bases and J by 3 bases, and 13 bases separated the two germline ends. In nucleotides, the CDR3 is TGCGCCAGCAGCGGGGGACCCTCTCACTATGGCTACACCTTC. It encodes CASSGGPSHYGYTF. The full variable domain, rest sourced from reference TRBV5-1 and TRBJ1-2, is KAGVTQTPRYLIKTRGQQVTLSCSPISGHRSVSWYQQTPGQGLQFLFEYFSETQRNKGNFPGRFSGRQFSNSRSEMNVSTLELGDSALYLCASSGGPSHYGYTFGSGTRLTVV.

The chain has TRBV5-1 and TRBJ2-7; TRBD1 matches 10 bases. CDR3 length equals 15 residues. Per germline, CDR1 SGHRS and CDR2 YFSETQ. With 2 bases clipped from V and 4 bases from J, the junction kept 6 bases outside the gene matches. Written as DNA, the CDR3 is TGCGCCAGCAGCTTAGAGACAGGGGGCTTGTACGAGCAGTACTTC. Protein: CASSLETGGLYEQYF.

The rearrangement links TRBV25-1 to TRBJ2-3; 12 bases agree with TRBD1. V lost 8 bases to trimming and J lost 2 bases; unmatched junction nucleotides: 5. The germline V gene has CDR1 MGHDK and CDR2 SYGVNS. CDR3 length: 15 amino acids. CDR3 protein: CASRGTGGYTDTQYF. CDR3 nucleotide sequence: TGTGCCAGCCGCGGGACAGGGGGCTACACAGATACGCAGTATTTT.

V is TRBV7-9 and J is TRBJ2-7; TRBD1 agrees at 9 bases. From germline, CDR1 is SEHNR and CDR2 FQNEAQ (reference sequence). V lost 3 bases and J lost 4; bases outside the gene matches: 13. The CDR3 covers 17 residues. The CDR3 region has the DNA TGTGCCAGCAGCTTTTTCCCGCGGGACAGGGTAATATACGAGCAGTACTTC. Translating it yields CASSFFPRDRVIYEQYF.

This clonotype has only a few counts. The rearrangement uses TRBV29-1 and TRBJ2-3, with 8 bases that match TRBD2. CDR3 length: 12 amino acids. Germline values: CDR1 SQVTM, CDR2 ANQGSEA. The trim removed 4 bases at V and 4 bases at J, leaving 1 base unmatched. This CDR3 reads CSVVGGADTQYF. The CDR3 DNA reads TGCAGCGTTGTCGGGGGGGCAGATACGCAGTATTTT.

This clonotype has just one count. This chain connects TRBV10-3 to TRBJ2-1; 11 positions agree with TRBD2. Germline-derived CDR1 and CDR2 are ENHRY and SYGVKD. This CDR3 has 14 residues. With V trimmed by 2 bases and J by 8 bases, 2 bases remained unmatched. DNA of the CDR3: TGTGCCATCAGTGAGACTAGCGGGAGCTATGAGCAGTTCTTC. This gives the protein CAISETSGSYEQFF.

The chain employs TRBV7-3 and TRBJ2-3; D gene ambiguous. This CDR3 comprises 17 residues. V was pared by 2 bases and J by 4 bases, with 19 bases between. Germline loops: CDR1 SGHTA, CDR2 FQGTGA. The CDR3 coding sequence is TGTGCCAGCAGCTTAGCGCTCCCGGGTTCCGGCTCAGATACGCAGTATTTT. Amino acid sequence: CASSLALPGSGSDTQYF.

This clonotype was found a few times. The V and J genes are TRBV19 and TRBJ2-1, with TRBD2 identical over 8 bases. The germline CDR1 and CDR2 sequences are LNHDA and SQIVND (reference sequence). V shed 6 bases and J 8 bases; nucleotides not matched to a gene: 12. The CDR3 has 15 residues. The CDR3 loop reads CASRSGLGGFDEQFF. Here the CDR3 DNA reads TGTGCCAGTAGGTCGGGACTAGGGGGTTTCGATGAGCAGTTCTTC.

Remarks on this clonotype: A read error may account for a junction end that differs from germline. The V and J genes are TRBV10-3 and TRBJ2-1; 9 positions match TRBD2. The CDR3 runs to 16 residues. Germline-derived CDR1 and CDR2 are ENHRY and SYGVKD. The CDR3 nucleotides read TGTGCCAGCAGTGAGGGTCGGCGGGAGGGCCAGAATGAGCAGTTCTTC. It translates to CASSEGRREGQNEQFF.

This clonotype was counted many times. This chain connects TRBV19 to TRBJ1-6; tentatively, D is TRBD1 (5 bases). Trimming took 3 bases from V and 5 from J, leaving 14 bases between them. CDR1 LNHDA and CDR2 SQIVND come from the germline V gene (reference sequence). The CDR3 length is 16 residues. CDR3 sequence reads: CASSIGPGLNNSPLHF. DNA of the CDR3: TGTGCCAGTAGTATTGGGCCGGGGCTCAATAATTCACCCCTCCACTTT.

About this clonotype: An end of the junction does not agree with germline; a read error may underlie this. In nucleotides, the CDR3 is TGCCCCAGCAGCCCATGGACAGGGGAATCACCCCTCCACTTT. Protein sequence: CPSSPWTGESPLHF. This chain joins TRBV5-8 and TRBJ1-6; 9 positions agree with TRBD1. CDR1 is SGHTS, CDR2 YDEGEE, per germline. CDR3 length equals 14 residues.